This TCR beta chain was recovered during a study of monozygotic twins with inflammatory bowel disease. Broader study findings: Patients got different immunosuppressive treatments, which may have made their repertoires more variable.

CDR3 size: 14 residues. Germline CDR1 reads LGHDT; CDR2 reads YNNKEL (reference sequence). TCRdb re-analyzed the 5' RACE reads; it lists each CDR3 protein once, without DNA. Found here are about 440,000 distinct CDR3 sequences; the top ten clones hold 2% to 2.5%. Remarks on this clonotype: Its target is unknown.

Sequencing was carried out using blood. The receptor comes from a human donor with ulcerative colitis or Crohn's disease, or a healthy co-twin of an affected twin (not recorded which). The gene calls are TRBV3-1 and TRBJ1-6. CDR3 protein: CASSQDRQNSPLHF. Filled out from reference TRBV3-1 and TRBJ1-6, the complete variable domain reads DTAVSQTPKYLVTQMGNDKSIKCEQNLGHDTMYWYKQDSKKFLKIMFSYNNKELIINETVPNRFSPKSPDKAHLNLHINSLELGDSAVYFCASSQDRQNSPLHFGNGTRLTVT.